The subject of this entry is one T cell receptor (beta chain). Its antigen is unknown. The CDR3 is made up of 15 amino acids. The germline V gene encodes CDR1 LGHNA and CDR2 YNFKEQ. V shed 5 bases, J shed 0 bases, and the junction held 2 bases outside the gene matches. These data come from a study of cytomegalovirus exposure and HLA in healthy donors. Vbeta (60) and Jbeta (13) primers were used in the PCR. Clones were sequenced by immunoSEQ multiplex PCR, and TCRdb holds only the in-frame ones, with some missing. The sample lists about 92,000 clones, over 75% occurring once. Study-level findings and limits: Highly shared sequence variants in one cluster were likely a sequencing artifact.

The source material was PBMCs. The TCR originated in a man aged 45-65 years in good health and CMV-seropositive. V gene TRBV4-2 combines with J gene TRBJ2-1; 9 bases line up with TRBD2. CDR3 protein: CASSYSGGSYNEQFF. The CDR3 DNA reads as TGTGCCAGCAGCTATAGCGGGGGCTCCTACAATGAGCAGTTCTTC.